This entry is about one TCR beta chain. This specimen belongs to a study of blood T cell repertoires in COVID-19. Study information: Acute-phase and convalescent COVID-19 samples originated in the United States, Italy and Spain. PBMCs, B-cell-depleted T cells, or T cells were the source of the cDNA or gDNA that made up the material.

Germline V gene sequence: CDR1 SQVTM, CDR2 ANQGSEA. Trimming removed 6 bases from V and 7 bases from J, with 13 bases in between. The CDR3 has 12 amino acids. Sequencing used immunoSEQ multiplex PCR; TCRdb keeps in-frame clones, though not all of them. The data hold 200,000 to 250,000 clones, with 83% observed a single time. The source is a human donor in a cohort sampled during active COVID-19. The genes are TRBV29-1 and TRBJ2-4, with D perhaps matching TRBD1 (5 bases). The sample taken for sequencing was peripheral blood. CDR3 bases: TGCAGCGTCGCTGACAGCTTCAACATTCAGTACTTC. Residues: CSVADSFNIQYF.